This entry lists 23 T cell receptor beta chains sequenced from one sample in a study of blood T cell repertoires in COVID-19. Sequencing was performed with immunoSEQ multiplex PCR; in TCRdb, only in-frame clones are kept and a portion is missing. The data show 160,000 or so clones, around nine tenths seen once. What was sequenced was peripheral blood. The receptors originated from a woman in her 70s with COVID-19, enrolled during active disease.

The chain employs TRBV5-1 and TRBJ1-4; 10 bases map to TRBD1. V dropped 1 base and J dropped 5; count of bases not matched to a gene: 5. The germline gives CDR1 SGHRS, CDR2 YFSETQ. The CDR3 is 16 amino acids. The CDR3 sequence is CASSLRAGQGNEKLFF. As DNA, the CDR3 is TGCGCCAGCAGCTTGCGCGCGGGACAGGGGAATGAAAAACTGTTTTTT.

This chain joins TRBV9 and TRBJ1-2; a weak D match, TRBD1 (6 bases). V was cut by 5 bases and J by 1 base, with 9 bases left in between. This CDR3 comprises 13 residues. CDR1 is SGDLS, CDR2 YYNGEE, per germline. The CDR3 loop reads CASRNRDNYGYTF. CDR3 nucleotides: TGTGCCAGCAGGAACAGGGATAACTATGGCTACACCTTC.

V and J are TRBV28 and TRBJ2-2, with D perhaps matching TRBD2 (5 bases). This CDR3 is 14 amino acids long. Trimming shortened V by 8 bases and J by 4 bases, and 14 bases separated the two germline ends. Germline assignment: CDR1 MDHEN and CDR2 SYDVKM. The CDR3 coding sequence is TGTGCCAGCGGACTGAACCGAGGCACCGGGGAGCTGTTTTTT. It translates to CASGLNRGTGELFF.

The chain is built from TRBV4-1 and TRBJ2-1, with 11 bases identical to TRBD2. With 2 bases clipped from V and 2 bases from J, the junction kept 8 bases outside the gene matches. There are 18 residues in the CDR3. CDR1 is MGHRA and CDR2 is YSYEKL in the germline V gene. CDR3 loop: CASSQNPGLAATYNEQFF. For the CDR3, the DNA is TGCGCCAGCAGCCAAAATCCGGGACTAGCGGCCACCTACAATGAGCAGTTCTTC.

The chain joins TRBV7-9 to TRBJ2-7, with TRBD1 matching 10 bases. The J segment lost 4 bases and the V segment lost 1 base, leaving 7 bases of the junction unmatched. CDR1 and CDR2 (germline): SEHNR, FQNEAQ (reference sequence). This CDR3 spans 16 amino acids. The CDR3: CASSLGTGGDGYEQYF. In DNA, the CDR3 is TGTGCCAGCAGCTTAGGGACAGGGGGAGATGGATACGAGCAGTACTTC.

The chain combines TRBV6-5 with TRBJ1-1; tentatively, D is TRBD1 (5 bases). CDR1 MNHEY and CDR2 SVGAGI come from the germline V gene. V was pared by 7 bases and J by 0 bases, with 12 bases between. CDR3 length: 14 amino acids. The CDR3 protein is CASNQGILNTEAFF. The CDR3 DNA reads as TGTGCCAGCAACCAGGGAATTTTGAACACTGAAGCTTTCTTT.

The chain's CDR3 is CASSLQNRRGDNEQFF. The CDR3 DNA is TGTGCCAGCTCCCTCCAAAACAGAAGGGGCGATAATGAGCAGTTCTTC. The chain employs TRBV18 and TRBJ2-1, with D maybe TRBD1 (5 bases). The CDR3 has 16 residues. CDR1 and CDR2 (germline): KGHSH, LQKENI. V was trimmed by 6 bases and J by 7 bases, leaving 22 bases between them.

The V gene is TRBV5-1, the J gene TRBJ1-5; D might be TRBD1 (6 bases). Germline-derived CDR1 and CDR2 are SGHRS and YFSETQ. Between the trimmed V and J ends, which lost 0 bases and 5 bases, there was a span of 9 bases. This CDR3 is built from 14 residues. Here the CDR3 reads CASSLGSGDQPQHF. CDR3 nucleotides: TGCGCCAGCAGCTTGGGTTCAGGGGATCAGCCCCAGCATTTT. Variable domain in full (rest from reference TRBV5-1 and TRBJ1-5): KAGVTQTPRYLIKTRGQQVTLSCSPISGHRSVSWYQQTPGQGLQFLFEYFSETQRNKGNFPGRFSGRQFSNSRSEMNVSTLELGDSALYLCASSLGSGDQPQHFGDGTRLSIL.

This chain connects TRBV28 to TRBJ1-3; D ambiguous. The CDR3 totals 14 residues. Trimming took off 1 base at V and 2 bases at J, with 6 bases between the two ends. CDR1 MDHEN and CDR2 SYDVKM come from the germline V gene. CDR3 sequence (DNA): TGTGCCAGCAGTTTATTGAGGACTGGAAACACCATATATTTT. This translates into CASSLLRTGNTIYF. Full variable domain (rest looked up from reference TRBV28 and TRBJ1-3): DVKVTQSSRYLVKRTGEKVFLECVQDMDHENMFWYRQDPGLGLRLIYFSYDVKMKEKGDIPEGYSVSREKKERFSLILESASTNQTSMYLCASSLLRTGNTIYFGEGSWLTVV.

This sequence joins TRBV28 and TRBJ2-1; 14 nucleotides agree with TRBD2. CDR1 is MDHEN, CDR2 SYDVKM, per germline. The CDR3 spans 16 residues. The J segment lost 7 bases and the V segment lost 3 bases, leaving 5 bases of the junction unmatched. Here the CDR3 DNA reads TGTGCCAGCAGTTTCCACCGACTAGCGGGGGGGAATGAGCAGTTCTTC. This gives the protein CASSFHRLAGGNEQFF.

The CDR3 DNA follows: TGTGCCAGCAGCGTAGGGCCAGTTCCTAACTATGGCTACACCTTC. It yields the protein CASSVGPVPNYGYTF. This chain connects TRBV9 to TRBJ1-2; D remains unclear. Trimming stripped 0 bases from V and 0 bases from J, with 9 bases between. The CDR3 totals 15 residues. Germline V gene sequence: CDR1 SGDLS, CDR2 YYNGEE.

The J gene is TRBJ2-5, the V gene TRBV18, with 8 nucleotides matching TRBD2. Trimming at V came to 6 bases and at J to 0 bases, leaving 12 bases not matched to a gene. This CDR3 region has 17 residues. Germline assignment: CDR1 KGHSH and CDR2 LQKENI. CDR3 bases: TGTGCCAGCTCCCCCGCCGTAGCGGGGAAGTACCAAGAGACCCAGTACTTC. Translation: CASSPAVAGKYQETQYF.

The V gene is TRBV15, the J gene TRBJ2-3; a possible D gene is TRBD2 (5 bases). CDR3 length equals 15 residues. Germline V gene data show CDR1 as LNHNV and CDR2 as YYDKDF (reference sequence). Trimming cost V 0 bases and J 5 bases, with 12 bases left between them. The CDR3 coding sequence is TGTGCCACCAGCAGAGATCCTATGGGAGTAGATACGCAGTATTTT. Protein: CATSRDPMGVDTQYF.

The chain couples TRBV5-6 to TRBJ1-2; TRBD1 matches 11 bases. With V trimmed by 5 bases and J by 8 bases, 5 bases remained unmatched. In germline, CDR1 is SGHDT, CDR2 YYEEEE. This CDR3 spans 13 amino acids. The CDR3 DNA is TGTGCCAGCAGTGGACAGGGGGCGGTAGGCTACACCTTC. Protein product: CASSGQGAVGYTF.

Remarks on this clone: Other nucleotide sequences in the sample specify the same CDR3. The J gene is TRBJ2-7, the V gene TRBV11-2; no reliable D call. There are 14 residues in the CDR3. The germline V gene has CDR1 SGHAT and CDR2 FQNNGV. The V end lost 3 bases, the J end lost 4 bases, and 13 bases lay between the germline ends. CDR3: CASSFLRSSYEQYF. Written as DNA, the CDR3 is TGTGCCAGCAGCTTCTTGAGGTCATCTTACGAGCAGTACTTC.

V and J are TRBV6-4 and TRBJ1-6, with TRBD1 as a possible D gene (5 bases). The length of the CDR3 is 13 residues. Per germline, CDR1 MRHNA and CDR2 SNTAGT. V was trimmed by 6 bases and J by 7 bases, leaving 10 bases between them. The CDR3 DNA follows: TGTGCCAGCAGCAGGGAAAGAAATTCACCCCTCCACTTT. Translated, it gives CASSRERNSPLHF.

This clone has more than one count but fewer than ten. This chain joins TRBV9 and TRBJ2-2; 13 bases agree with TRBD2. The CDR3 contains 17 residues. Germline CDR1 reads SGDLS; CDR2 reads YYNGEE. V lost 4 bases, J lost 7 bases, and 10 bases stayed unmatched. The CDR3 coding sequence is TGTGCCAGCAGCTTTGGACTAGCGGGGGCCGCGGGCGGGGAGCTGTTTTTT. It codes for CASSFGLAGAAGGELFF.

The chain joins TRBV19 to TRBJ2-1; 9 positions match TRBD2. CDR1 LNHDA and CDR2 SQIVND come from the germline V gene (reference sequence). V was pared by 4 bases and J by 9 bases, with 7 bases of the junction left unmatched. The CDR3 loop spans 14 amino acids. CDR3 coding DNA: TGTGCCAGTAGTAATGGCGGGGGGGCCGGTGAGCAGTTCTTC. Residues: CASSNGGGAGEQFF.

The rearrangement links TRBV6-5 to TRBJ1-6, with TRBD1 identical over 9 bases. The CDR3 totals 14 residues. J was trimmed by 7 bases and V by 5 bases; bases with no gene match: 3. Germline lookup yields CDR1 MNHEY and CDR2 SVGAGI. CDR3 region: CASSPGTGNSPLHF. Here the CDR3 DNA reads TGTGCCAGCAGTCCCGGGACAGGGAATTCACCCCTCCACTTT.

This clone was found a few times. This chain links TRBV15 with TRBJ2-2; D remains ambiguous. Germline V gene data show CDR1 as LNHNV and CDR2 as YYDKDF (reference sequence). Deletions cut 5 bases from V and 3 bases from J, with 13 bases between. The CDR3 covers 15 residues. The CDR3 sequence is CATSRRLGDTGELFF. In DNA form, the CDR3 reads TGTGCCACCAGCCGTCGTTTGGGCGACACCGGGGAGCTGTTTTTT.

This clone was detected once. The J gene is TRBJ2-3, the V gene TRBV20-1; TRBD1 matches 7 bases. Germline-derived CDR1 and CDR2 are DFQATT and SNEGSKA (reference sequence). This CDR3 is 11 amino acids long. CDR3 residues: CSPRGTDTQYF. CDR3 nucleotide sequence: TGCAGCCCCAGGGGGACAGATACGCAGTATTTT.

This clone was detected only a few times. The chain has TRBV6-4 and TRBJ1-2, with D maybe TRBD1 (5 bases). The V gene's germline CDR1 is MRHNA and CDR2 SNTAGT. Trimming removed 5 bases at V and 8 bases at J, with 18 bases between. This CDR3 region has 14 residues. CDR3 in amino acids: CASSQGGASEGYTF. CDR3 nucleotides: TGTGCCAGCAGTCAAGGAGGGGCCTCCGAGGGCTACACCTTC.

This clone has a single count. This chain joins TRBV6-1 and TRBJ2-3, with 9 positions matching TRBD1. The CDR3 spans 16 residues. V shed 2 bases, J shed 4 bases, and the junction held 7 bases outside the gene matches. CDR1 and CDR2 from the germline V gene are MNHNS and SASEGT. The CDR3 loop reads CASSETGGLRADTQYF. The CDR3 nucleotides are TGTGCCAGCAGTGAAACAGGGGGCCTTCGTGCAGATACGCAGTATTTT.